Listed below are T cell receptor beta chains from one sample, sequenced in a study of cytomegalovirus exposure and HLA in healthy donors. The table came from immunoSEQ multiplex PCR; TCRdb's copy has only in-frame clones and leaves some out. The data hold approximately 130,000 clones, with about two thirds observed a single time. Sequencing used PBMCs. The receptors were sampled from a woman aged 55-70 years in good health and CMV-seropositive. Both conserved end residues are part of each CDR3. Fields, in order: V gene, J gene, clone size, D gene, CDR3 protein, CDR3 DNA. A D gene is named only where the DNA matches it firmly. Clone size is stated in some rows and not others, as once, few, many or a class when expanded.

V gene: TRBV4-1
J gene: TRBJ1-2
clone size: .
D gene: TRBD1
CDR3 protein: CASSHRGQGLDGYTF
CDR3 DNA: TGCGCCAGCAGCCACCGCGGACAGGGTCTCGATGGCTACACCTTC

V gene: TRBV19
J gene: TRBJ2-1
clone size: .
D gene: .
CDR3 protein: CASSALRDEQFF
CDR3 DNA: TGTGCCAGTAGTGCCCTTCGGGATGAGCAGTTCTTC

V gene: TRBV9
J gene: TRBJ2-7
clone size: .
D gene: TRBD1
CDR3 protein: CASSPRQGSSYEQYF
CDR3 DNA: TGTGCCAGCAGCCCGCGACAGGGGTCCTCCTACGAGCAGTACTTC

V gene: TRBV6-5
J gene: TRBJ2-1
clone size: .
D gene: TRBD2
CDR3 protein: CASSYKGGGGYEQFF
CDR3 DNA: TGTGCCAGCAGTTACAAAGGCGGGGGAGGCTATGAGCAGTTCTTC

V gene: TRBV21-1
J gene: TRBJ1-5
clone size: .
D gene: .
CDR3 protein: CASSNKGRGAQPQHF
CDR3 DNA: TGTGCCAGCAGCAATAAGGGCCGGGGGGCTCAGCCCCAGCATTTT

V gene: TRBV28
J gene: TRBJ2-7
clone size: few
D gene: .
CDR3 protein: CASREGGGHEQYF
CDR3 DNA: TGTGCCAGCAGGGAGGGGGGGGGCCACGAGCAGTACTTC

V gene: TRBV6-5
J gene: TRBJ1-6
clone size: .
D gene: .
CDR3 protein: CASSPDIWGSPLHF
CDR3 DNA: TGTGCCAGCAGTCCGGACATTTGGGGTTCACCCCTCCACTTT

V gene: TRBV10-3
J gene: TRBJ1-5
clone size: .
D gene: TRBD1
CDR3 protein: CAISEGTAPRQPQHF
CDR3 DNA: TGTGCCATCAGTGAAGGGACAGCACCCAGGCAGCCCCAGCATTTT

V gene: TRBV18
J gene: TRBJ1-1
clone size: .
D gene: TRBD1
CDR3 protein: CASSRGQGEVPEAFF
CDR3 DNA: TGTGCCAGCTCCCGAGGACAGGGGGAAGTCCCTGAAGCTTTCTTT

V gene: TRBV9
J gene: TRBJ1-6
clone size: .
D gene: .
CDR3 protein: CASSVGVTENSPLHF
CDR3 DNA: TGTGCCAGCAGCGTAGGAGTCACAGAGAATTCACCCCTCCACTTT

V gene: TRBV6-1
J gene: TRBJ1-5
clone size: few
D gene: .
CDR3 protein: CASSSTPDQPQHF
CDR3 DNA: TGTGCCAGCAGTTCTACCCCGGATCAGCCCCAGCATTTT

V gene: TRBV5-4
J gene: TRBJ2-3
clone size: .
D gene: TRBD2
CDR3 protein: CASSSGTSGTDTQYF
CDR3 DNA: TGTGCCAGCAGCTCCGGGACTAGCGGCACAGATACGCAGTATTTT

V gene: TRBV5-1
J gene: TRBJ1-6
clone size: few
D gene: .
CDR3 protein: CASRADGTPLHF
CDR3 DNA: TGCGCCAGCAGGGCCGACGGGACACCCCTCCACTTT

V gene: TRBV19
J gene: TRBJ1-5
clone size: .
D gene: .
CDR3 protein: CASRDRPRGNQPQHF
CDR3 DNA: TGTGCCAGTAGAGACAGGCCCAGGGGCAATCAGCCCCAGCATTTT

V gene: TRBV7-3
J gene: TRBJ2-3
clone size: .
D gene: .
CDR3 protein: CASSPGAWPDTQYF
CDR3 DNA: TGTGCCAGCAGCCCAGGCGCATGGCCGGATACGCAGTATTTT

V gene: TRBV11-2
J gene: TRBJ1-1
clone size: .
D gene: .
CDR3 protein: CASSPPAGLNTEAFF
CDR3 DNA: TGTGCCAGCAGCCCCCCGGCGGGTCTGAACACTGAAGCTTTCTTT

V gene: TRBV19
J gene: TRBJ1-1
clone size: .
D gene: TRBD1
CDR3 protein: CASSSGTGLTEAFF
CDR3 DNA: TGTGCCAGTAGTAGCGGGACAGGGTTGACTGAAGCTTTCTTT

V gene: TRBV4-1
J gene: TRBJ1-2
clone size: .
D gene: TRBD1
CDR3 protein: CASSQETQGVIGYGYTF
CDR3 DNA: TGCGCCAGCAGCCAAGAGACCCAGGGGGTAATCGGCTATGGCTACACCTTC

V gene: TRBV10-2
J gene: TRBJ1-4
clone size: few
D gene: TRBD1
CDR3 protein: CASRPADRVNEKLFF
CDR3 DNA: TGCGCCAGCAGGCCCGCCGACAGGGTCAATGAAAAACTGTTTTTT

V gene: TRBV19
J gene: TRBJ2-1
clone size: .
D gene: .
CDR3 protein: CASSPRNEQFF
CDR3 DNA: TGTGCCAGTAGTCCTAGGAATGAGCAGTTCTTC

V gene: TRBV5-6
J gene: TRBJ2-7
clone size: .
D gene: TRBD2
CDR3 protein: CASGRLAGGPGYEQYF
CDR3 DNA: TGTGCCAGCGGCCGACTAGCGGGGGGCCCCGGCTACGAGCAGTACTTC

V gene: TRBV19
J gene: TRBJ1-6
clone size: .
D gene: TRBD1
CDR3 protein: CASSILDGQGNSPLHF
CDR3 DNA: TGTGCCAGTAGTATCCTGGACGGACAGGGGAACTCACCCCTCCACTTT

V gene: TRBV12-5
J gene: TRBJ2-5
clone size: .
D gene: .
CDR3 protein: CASGLSLVAQYF
CDR3 DNA: TGTGCTAGTGGTTTGTCCCTAGTGGCCCAGTACTTC

V gene: TRBV7-3
J gene: TRBJ1-1
clone size: .
D gene: TRBD1
CDR3 protein: CASRLTGGNTEAFF
CDR3 DNA: TGTGCCAGCAGATTAACAGGGGGGAACACTGAAGCTTTCTTT